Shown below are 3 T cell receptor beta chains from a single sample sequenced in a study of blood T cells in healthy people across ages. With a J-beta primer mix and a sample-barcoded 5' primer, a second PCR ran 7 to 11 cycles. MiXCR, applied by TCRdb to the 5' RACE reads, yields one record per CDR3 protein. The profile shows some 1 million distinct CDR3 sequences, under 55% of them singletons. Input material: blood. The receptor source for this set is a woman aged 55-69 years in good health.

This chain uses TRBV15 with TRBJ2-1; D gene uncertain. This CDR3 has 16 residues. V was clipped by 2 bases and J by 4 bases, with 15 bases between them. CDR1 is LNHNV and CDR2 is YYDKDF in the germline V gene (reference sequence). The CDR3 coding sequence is TGTGCCACCAGCAGACCCGTGGCGGAGACTTACAATGAGCAGTTCTTC. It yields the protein CATSRPVAETYNEQFF.

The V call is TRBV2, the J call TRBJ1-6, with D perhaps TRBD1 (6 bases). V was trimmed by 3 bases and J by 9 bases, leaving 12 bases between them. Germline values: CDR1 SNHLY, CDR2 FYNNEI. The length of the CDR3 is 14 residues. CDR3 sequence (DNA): TGTGCCAGCAGTGACCGGACAGTTAGTTCACCCCTCCACTTT. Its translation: CASSDRTVSSPLHF.

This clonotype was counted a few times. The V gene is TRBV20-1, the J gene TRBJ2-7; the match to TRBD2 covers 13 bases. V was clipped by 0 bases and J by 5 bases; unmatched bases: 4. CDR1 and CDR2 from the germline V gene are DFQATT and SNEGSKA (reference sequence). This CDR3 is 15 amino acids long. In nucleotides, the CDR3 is TGCAGTGCTAGAGATCGGACTAGCGGGAGCCACGAGCAGTACTTC. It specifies CSARDRTSGSHEQYF.